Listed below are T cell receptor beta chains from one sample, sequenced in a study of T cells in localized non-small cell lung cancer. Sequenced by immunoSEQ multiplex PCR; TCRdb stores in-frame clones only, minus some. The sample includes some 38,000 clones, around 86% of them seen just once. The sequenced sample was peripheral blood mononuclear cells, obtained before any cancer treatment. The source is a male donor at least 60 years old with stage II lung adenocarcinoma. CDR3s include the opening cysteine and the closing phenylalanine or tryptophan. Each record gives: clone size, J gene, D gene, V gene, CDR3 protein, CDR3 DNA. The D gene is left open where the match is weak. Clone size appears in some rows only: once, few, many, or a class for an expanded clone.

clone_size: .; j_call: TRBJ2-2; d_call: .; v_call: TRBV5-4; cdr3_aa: CASRLEQGGTGELFF; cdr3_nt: TGTGCCAGCAGATTAGAACAGGGAGGTACCGGGGAGCTGTTTTTT
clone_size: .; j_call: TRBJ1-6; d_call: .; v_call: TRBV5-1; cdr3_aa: CASSSVIGGNSPLHF; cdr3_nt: TGCGCCAGCAGCTCCGTGATCGGGGGGAATTCACCCCTCCACTTT
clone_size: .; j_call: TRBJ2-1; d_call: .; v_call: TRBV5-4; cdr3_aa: CASSLKLGSTYNEQFF; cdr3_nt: TGTGCCAGCAGCTTGAAACTAGGGAGTACCTACAATGAGCAGTTCTTC
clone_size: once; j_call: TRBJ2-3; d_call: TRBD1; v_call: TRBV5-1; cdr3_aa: CASSSGTGWADTQYF; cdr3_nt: TGCGCCAGCAGCTCGGGGACAGGGTGGGCAGATACGCAGTATTTT
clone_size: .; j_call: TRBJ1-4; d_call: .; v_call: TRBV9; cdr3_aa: CASSVTGMGEKLFF; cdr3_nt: TGTGCCAGCAGCGTTACAGGGATGGGGGAAAAACTGTTTTTT
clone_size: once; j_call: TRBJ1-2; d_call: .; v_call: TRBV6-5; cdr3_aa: CASRARDYGYTF; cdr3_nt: TGTGCCAGCCGGGCCCGGGACTATGGCTACACCTTC
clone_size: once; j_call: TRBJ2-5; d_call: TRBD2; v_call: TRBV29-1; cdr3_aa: CSPSDEREGTQYF; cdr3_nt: TGCAGCCCAAGCGATGAAAGGGAGGGGACCCAGTACTTC
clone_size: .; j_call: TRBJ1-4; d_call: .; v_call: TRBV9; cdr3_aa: CASSVVGRGDEKLFF; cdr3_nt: TGTGCCAGCAGCGTAGTGGGCAGGGGCGATGAAAAACTGTTTTTT
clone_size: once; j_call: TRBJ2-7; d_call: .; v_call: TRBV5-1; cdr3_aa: CASRLGVSYEQYF; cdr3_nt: TGCGCCAGCAGGCTAGGAGTCTCCTACGAGCAGTACTTC
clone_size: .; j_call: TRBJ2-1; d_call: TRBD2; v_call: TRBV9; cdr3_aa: CASSTGVAGANEQFF; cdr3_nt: TGTGCCAGCAGCACTGGAGTAGCGGGAGCAAATGAGCAGTTCTTC
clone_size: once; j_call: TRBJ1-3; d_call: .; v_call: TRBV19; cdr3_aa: CASSNRERRWSSGNTIYF; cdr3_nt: TGTGCCAGTAGTAACCGGGAAAGAAGGTGGAGCTCTGGAAACACCATATATTTT
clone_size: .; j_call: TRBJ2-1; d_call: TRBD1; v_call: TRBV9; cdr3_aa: CASSTGTGGNEQFF; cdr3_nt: TGTGCCAGCAGCACCGGGACAGGGGGAAATGAGCAGTTCTTC